These 22 T cell receptor beta chains share one sample of origin, sequenced in a study of PD-1 blockade in classical Hodgkin lymphoma. TCRdb keeps only in-frame clones here, not all; method: immunoSEQ multiplex PCR. The repertoire holds almost 100,000 clones, 80% to 95% seen once, with less than 3.5% in the top ten. Every patient had relapsed following autologous stem cell transplantation, and cohorts differed in brentuximab vedotin exposure. Material: peripheral blood mononuclear cells (PBMCs), obtained at baseline. Receptor source: a human donor with classical Hodgkin lymphoma.

The chain is built from TRBV27 and TRBJ2-6; no clear D. Germline-derived CDR1 and CDR2 are MNHEY and SMNVEV (reference sequence). CDR3 length equals 15 residues. Trimming took 8 bases from V and 2 from J, leaving 13 bases between them. CDR3 DNA sequence: TGTGCCAGCGGGGATTTCGACGCTGGGGCCAACGTCCTGACTTTC. Translation: CASGDFDAGANVLTF.

The gene calls are TRBV29-1 and TRBJ2-7, with no clear D. The CDR3 spans 13 residues. From germline, CDR1 is SQVTM and CDR2 ANQGSEA. V lost 0 bases and J 3 bases, leaving 9 bases between the germline ends. CDR3 loop: CSVEDPLSYEQYF. In DNA, the CDR3 is TGCAGCGTTGAAGACCCGCTAAGCTACGAGCAGTACTTC.

Remarks on this clone: At one boundary the junction diverges from the germline segment, which might be a read error. The rearrangement uses TRBV5-4 and TRBJ2-3; 13 positions match TRBD2. CDR3 length: 14 amino acids. Germline values: CDR1 SGHNT, CDR2 YYREEE (reference sequence). CDR3 DNA sequence: TGTGCCATCAGCACTAGCGGGAGGGCAGATACGCAGTATTTT. It is translated as CAISTSGRADTQYF.

The V gene is TRBV5-1, the J gene TRBJ1-1, with D perhaps TRBD1 (6 bases). The CDR3 runs 18 residues. Germline lookup yields CDR1 SGHRS and CDR2 YFSETQ. V shed 0 bases and J shed 1 base, with 19 bases lying between them. CDR3 sequence reads: CASSLAPAGGLGNTEAFF. The CDR3 bases are TGCGCCAGCAGCTTGGCTCCAGCGGGGGGCCTAGGGAACACTGAAGCTTTCTTT.

The chain uses TRBV29-1 and TRBJ2-1, with 14 bases aligning to TRBD2. The germline gives CDR1 SQVTM, CDR2 ANQGSEA. Germline trimming cut 0 bases from V and 10 bases from J; bases unmatched to any gene: 11. CDR3 length: 17 residues. For the CDR3, the DNA is TGCAGCGTTGAAGATCTTCTGGGGACTAGCGGGAGTGGGGAGCAGTTCTTC. Translating it yields CSVEDLLGTSGSGEQFF.

The V and J genes are TRBV6-5 and TRBJ1-4; D call uncertain. Trimming left V 8 bases short and J 8 bases short, with 21 bases between. Germline V gives CDR1 MNHEY, CDR2 SVGAGI. The CDR3 totals 15 residues. The CDR3 nucleotides are TGTGCCAGCCGCTCCACCTTCGGAGGGTACGAAAAACTGTTTTTT. Its protein product is CASRSTFGGYEKLFF.

The chain is built from TRBV5-1 and TRBJ1-5, with D perhaps matching TRBD1 (5 bases). This CDR3 contains 16 residues. V shed 0 bases and J shed 1 base, with 11 bases lying between them. Germline V gene sequence: CDR1 SGHRS, CDR2 YFSETQ. The CDR3, as DNA: TGCGCCAGCAGCTTGGCAGGGTTAGAGAGCAATCAGCCCCAGCATTTT. Protein sequence: CASSLAGLESNQPQHF.

The chain links TRBV7-9 to TRBJ1-1; 7 bases map to TRBD1. Germline CDR1 reads SEHNR; CDR2 reads FQNEAQ (reference sequence). CDR3 length equals 13 residues. The V segment lost 6 bases and the J segment 5 bases; nucleotides outside the gene matches: 6. The CDR3 loop is CASRDRKGTEAFF. CDR3 in DNA: TGTGCCAGCAGGGACAGGAAAGGAACTGAAGCTTTCTTT.

This CDR3 is CASSERSHSKRLFF. The DNA of the CDR3 is TGTGCCAGCAGTGAACGGAGCCACTCGAAACGGCTGTTTTTT. V is TRBV6-1 and J is TRBJ1-4; the D is unclear. With 2 bases removed from V and 14 bases from J, the gap between germline ends came to 18 bases. CDR3 length: 14 residues. Germline V CDR1 and CDR2: MNHNS, SASEGT.

The chain has TRBV6-1 and TRBJ1-5; 9 nucleotides line up with TRBD1. From germline, CDR1 is MNHNS and CDR2 SASEGT. There are 17 residues in the CDR3. Losses at the gene ends were 2 bases for V and 2 bases for J; bases not matched to a gene: 7. Here the CDR3 DNA reads TGTGCCAGCAGTGAAAAGGGACAGGGAAGTGGCAATCAGCCCCAGCATTTT. Its translation: CASSEKGQGSGNQPQHF.

This chain connects TRBV27 to TRBJ1-2; tentative D call: TRBD1 (5 bases). The CDR3 contains 13 residues. The germline CDR1 and CDR2 sequences are MNHEY and SMNVEV (reference sequence). Deletions cut 3 bases from V and 6 bases from J, with 11 bases between. CDR3 amino acids: CASSFWGSDGYTF. CDR3 nucleotide sequence: TGTGCCAGCAGTTTCTGGGGGTCAGATGGCTACACCTTC.

The chain recombines TRBV5-6 with TRBJ2-5, with D possibly TRBD1 on 6 matching bases. The CDR3 has 15 amino acids. Germline loops: CDR1 SGHDT, CDR2 YYEEEE. V was cut by 0 bases and J by 4 bases, with 13 bases left in between. The CDR3 spells CASSLDRARAETQYF. For the CDR3, the DNA is TGTGCCAGCAGCTTGGACAGGGCTAGGGCAGAGACCCAGTACTTC.

The V gene is TRBV27, the J gene TRBJ1-5; 9 bases are a match to TRBD1. The CDR3 spans 15 residues. CDR1 is MNHEY, CDR2 SMNVEV, per germline (reference sequence). J lost 4 bases, V lost 4 bases, and 5 bases had no gene match. CDR3 bases: TGTGCCAGCAGTTCCAGGGACAGGGCGAATCAGCCCCAGCATTTT. Amino acid sequence: CASSSRDRANQPQHF.

The chain uses TRBV7-6 and TRBJ1-1; D not certain. The germline gives CDR1 SGHVS, CDR2 FNYEAQ. V was shortened by 5 bases and J by 1 base, with 11 bases between the two germline ends. The CDR3 is 14 residues long. The CDR3 DNA follows: TGTGCCAGCAGCCTTGGGGTCTGGAACACTGAAGCTTTCTTT. It codes for CASSLGVWNTEAFF.

The chain combines TRBV2 with TRBJ2-5; D gene unclear. Germline CDR1 and CDR2: SNHLY and FYNNEI. V lost 6 bases and J 5 bases, leaving 7 bases between the germline ends. CDR3 length: 11 amino acids. The chain's CDR3 is CASRARETQYF. CDR3 nucleotide sequence: TGTGCCAGCAGGGCCCGGGAGACCCAGTACTTC.

CDR3 amino acids: CASSHRTQETQYF. The CDR3 nucleotides are TGTGCCAGCAGCCACCGGACACAAGAGACCCAGTACTTC. J is TRBJ2-5 and V is TRBV11-3; weak D call: TRBD1 (5 bases). Per the germline V gene, CDR1 is SGHNT and CDR2 is YENEEA. The CDR3 length is 13 residues. The V and J ends lost 5 bases and 2 bases respectively, with 9 bases between them. Drawing the rest from reference TRBV11-3 and TRBJ2-5, the complete variable domain is EAGVVQSPRYKIIEKKQPVAFWCNPISGHNTLYWYLQNLGQGPELLIRYENEEAVDDSQLPKDRFSAERLKGVDSTLKIQPAELGDSAVYLCASSHRTQETQYFGPGTRLLVL.

The J gene is TRBJ1-2, the V gene TRBV29-1, with 8 bases lining up with TRBD1. Germline-derived CDR1 and CDR2 are SQVTM and ANQGSEA. V dropped 7 bases and J dropped 7; count of bases not matched to a gene: 8. CDR3 size: 12 residues. The CDR3 DNA follows: TGCAGCGCCCAGGGACAGGTTGTTGGCTACACCTTC. As protein: CSAQGQVVGYTF.

The chain links TRBV28 to TRBJ1-4; TRBD1 is a possible D gene (5 bases). This CDR3 spans 16 amino acids. The germline V and J ends were trimmed by 3 bases and 3 bases, with 14 bases remaining between them. Germline V gives CDR1 MDHEN, CDR2 SYDVKM. CDR3 nucleotide sequence: TGTGCCAGCAGTTTCTCCCCCGGGGCCTCTAATGAAAAACTGTTTTTT. The encoded protein is CASSFSPGASNEKLFF.

The V gene is TRBV27, the J gene TRBJ1-3; D uncertain. This CDR3 is built from 14 residues. Germline-derived CDR1 and CDR2 are MNHEY and SMNVEV (reference sequence). Trimming removed 3 bases from V and 3 bases from J, with 9 bases in between. In nucleotides, the CDR3 is TGTGCCAGCAGTTTGGCCCCCCGTGGAAACACCATATATTTT. Its protein is CASSLAPRGNTIYF.

The chain carries TRBV29-1 and TRBJ2-7; D gene unclear. This CDR3 spans 11 amino acids. The germline CDR1 and CDR2 sequences are SQVTM and ANQGSEA. V lost 4 bases and J 3 bases, leaving 7 bases between the germline ends. The CDR3 reads CSVVVIYEQYF. As DNA, the CDR3 is TGCAGCGTTGTAGTCATCTACGAGCAGTACTTC.

This chain links TRBV27 with TRBJ2-7; weak D call: TRBD1 (6 bases). From germline, CDR1 is MNHEY and CDR2 SMNVEV (reference sequence). The CDR3 runs 15 residues. V gave up 4 bases and J gave up 3 bases, with 16 bases separating them. This CDR3 reads CASSSLQGIDYEQYF. The CDR3 DNA is TGTGCCAGCAGTTCCCTACAGGGAATTGACTACGAGCAGTACTTC.

This chain joins TRBV28 and TRBJ2-5; D could derive from TRBD1 or TRBD2 (5 bases each). The ends were cut back, 6 bases at V and 4 bases at J, with 15 bases in the middle. Germline lookup yields CDR1 MDHEN and CDR2 SYDVKM. The CDR3 spans 14 residues. CDR3 coding DNA: TGTGCCAGCAGCCAGACTGGGGCGGGAGAGACCCAGTACTTC. It codes for CASSQTGAGETQYF.